This T cell receptor (beta chain) was recovered during a study of blood T cell repertoires in COVID-19 (dated by TCRdb to 2020 to 2022). For the wider study: The collaborator samples originated in the United States, Italy and Spain and spanned the acute and convalescent phases of COVID-19. The repertoires were released in a freely available public database intended as a resource for research on the immune response to SARS-CoV-2. The dataset comprised deeply sampled blood TCRbeta repertoires from subjects exposed to, actively infected with, or recovered from COVID-19. The material from the prospective study consisted of cDNA or gDNA derived from T cells, B-cell-depleted T cells, or PBMCs. The sample metadata nearly always contained a de-identified subject ID, COVID-19 status, age in years and sex. Where available, HLA class I and class II types were taken from metadata supplied by the sample provider and were not determined by assay-based typing. Samples were obtained from the ongoing ImmuneRACE study (first 160 participants) and from 1,200 or so subjects provided by 6 global collaborators. What the study reported, not specific to this receptor: How much clinical and demographic metadata was included differed by source and by participant, and the metadata was provided uncurated.

On this clone: Its binding antigen is unknown. Nothing much larger sits one base from this clone, and base qualities are not available.

One collaborating source in Seattle enrolled patients during active infection and followed them longitudinally through the course of disease. Collaborating institutions collected whole blood in K2EDTA tubes following their own protocols. For TCRbeta analysis, collaborators shipped samples in one of three forms: frozen whole blood, isolated PBMCs, or DNA extracted from either of those sample types. Deletion took 6 bases off V and 0 bases off J, with a span of 15 bases between the germline ends. As encoded in the germline V gene (reference sequence), CDR1 is MNHNY while CDR2 is SVGAGI. The CDR3 has 15 amino acids, counting the end cysteine and phenylalanine. Only the CDR3 DNA stays, 45 bases, in frame from base 1. TCRbeta CDR3 regions were amplified from genomic DNA using the immunoSEQ Assay, a bias-controlled multiplex PCR. Processing in the source paper ran as follows. Nucleated cell counts per sample were estimated from amplification of reference gene primers within the assay. To quantify the absolute abundance of each unique TCRbeta CDR3 rearrangement, sequence reads were collapsed and filtered. For each sample, productive Simpson clonality was calculated as the square root of Simpson's diversity index over productive rearrangements. TCRdb took this table from immuneACCESS and kept in-frame rearrangements with V and J called. Such tables lack part of the clones; where checked against another copy, unresolved V genes explain under half of the gap, and the rest is unexplained. The DNA was the basis for D and trimming; V, J and clone size are from that table. Within this sample are some 120,000 clones, with roughly 90% of them counted one time only. Of the sample, around 2% falls within the top ten clones.

Specimen: peripheral blood. This TCR derives from a man between 45 and 60 years old with COVID-19, enrolled during active disease. The sequence links TRBV6-6 to TRBJ2-7; matching of 5 bases hints at TRBD2 as the D gene. In nucleotides, the sequence is TGTGCCAGCAGCTCAACTGGACTGTACTCCTACGAGCAGTACTTC. This codes for CASSSTGLYSYEQYF.